Listed below are T cell receptor beta chains from one sample, sequenced in a study of CD4 and CD8 cells across lung adenocarcinoma regions. TCRdb fed the PCR reads into MiXCR, producing one record per CDR3 protein. The sample records some 20,000 distinct CDR3 sequences, roughly half being singletons. The source material was CD8+ T cells from the center of a lung tumor. The receptors originated from a female donor with lung adenocarcinoma. The CD4 and CD8 labels of this study may be unreliable. The CDR3 runs from the conserved cysteine through the conserved F or W. A D gene is named only where the DNA matches it firmly. Only some rows state a clone size, as once, few, many or a class for expanded clones.

CDR3 protein,CDR3 DNA,J gene,V gene,clone size,D gene
CASSDSGRNGETQYF,TGTGCCAGCTCGGATAGCGGGAGAAATGGAGAGACCCAGTACTTC,TRBJ2-5,TRBV27,medium-sized,TRBD2
CASSVDRKNQPQHF,TGTGCCAGCAGCGTAGACAGGAAAAATCAGCCCCAGCATTTT,TRBJ1-5,TRBV5-4,NA,NA
CAISAPDRANYNEQFF,TGTGCCATCAGTGCCCCGGACAGGGCGAATTACAATGAGCAGTTCTTC,TRBJ2-1,TRBV10-3,NA,TRBD1
CGSSDHETQYF,TGTGGCAGCAGTGACCACGAGACGCAGTATTTC,TRBJ2-3,TRBV27,NA,NA
CASSEVRWETQYF,TGTGCCAGCAGTGAAGTTCGGTGGGAGACCCAGTACTTC,TRBJ2-5,TRBV6-1,NA,NA
CASRGRGGRVNEQFF,TGTGCCAGCAGGGGACGGGGTGGAAGGGTCAATGAGCAGTTCTTC,TRBJ2-1,TRBV6-1,NA,NA
CASSPGRRAKDTQYF,TGTGCCAGCAGCCCGGGGCGGCGAGCCAAAGATACTCAGTACTTC,TRBJ2-4,TRBV4-2,NA,NA
CASRTGRGATDTQYF,TGTGCCAGCCGTACGGGGCGGGGGGCCACAGATACGCAGTACTTC,TRBJ2-7,TRBV27,NA,TRBD2
CASGLSGTDIQYF,TGTGCCAGCGGGCTCAGCGGCACAGACATTCAGTATTTT,TRBJ2-3,TRBV6-4,once,NA
CASSPRPGQLGNEQFF,TGTGCCAGCAGCCCCCGGCCGGGACAGTTGGGCAATGAGCAGTTCTTC,TRBJ2-1,TRBV11-1,medium-sized,TRBD1
CASGPQETQYF,TGTGCCAGCGGTCCTCAAGAGACCCAGTATTTT,TRBJ2-3,TRBV27,many,NA
CASNLGAVTNNEQFF,TGCGCCAGCAATCTGGGGGCAGTCACCAACAATGAGCAGTTCTTC,TRBJ2-1,TRBV5-1,NA,NA
CASSAGLAGGNNEQFF,TGCGCCAGCAGTGCAGGACTAGCGGGAGGGAACAATGAGCAGTTCTTC,TRBJ2-1,TRBV10-1,NA,TRBD2
CASSYRGREQFF,TGTGCCAGCAGTTACCGGGGAAGGGAGCAGTTCTTC,TRBJ2-1,TRBV6-5,NA,NA
CASSPWTGGADTQYF,TGTGCCAGCAGCCCCTGGACAGGGGGCGCAGATACGCAGTATTTT,TRBJ2-3,TRBV9,NA,TRBD1
CASSRGGATEAFF,TGTGCCAGCAGCAGAGGGGGTGCCACTGAAGCTTTCTTT,TRBJ1-1,TRBV7-2,NA,NA